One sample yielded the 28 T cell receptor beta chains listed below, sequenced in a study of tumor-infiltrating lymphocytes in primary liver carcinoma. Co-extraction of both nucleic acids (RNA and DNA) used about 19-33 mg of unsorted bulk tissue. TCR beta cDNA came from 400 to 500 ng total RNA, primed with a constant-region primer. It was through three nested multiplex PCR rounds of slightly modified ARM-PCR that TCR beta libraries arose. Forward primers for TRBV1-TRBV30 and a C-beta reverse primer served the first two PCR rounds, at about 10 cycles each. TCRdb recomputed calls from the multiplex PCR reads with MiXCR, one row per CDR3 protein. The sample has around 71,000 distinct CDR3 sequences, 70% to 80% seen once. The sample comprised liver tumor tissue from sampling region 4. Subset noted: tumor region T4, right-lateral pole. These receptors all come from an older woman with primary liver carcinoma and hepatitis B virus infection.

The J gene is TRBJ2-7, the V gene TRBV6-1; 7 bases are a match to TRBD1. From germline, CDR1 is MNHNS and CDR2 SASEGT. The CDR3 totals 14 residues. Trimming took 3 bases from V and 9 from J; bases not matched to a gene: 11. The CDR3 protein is CASSDPGGPYWQYF. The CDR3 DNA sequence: TGTGCCAGCAGTGACCCAGGGGGTCCCTACTGGCAGTACTTC.

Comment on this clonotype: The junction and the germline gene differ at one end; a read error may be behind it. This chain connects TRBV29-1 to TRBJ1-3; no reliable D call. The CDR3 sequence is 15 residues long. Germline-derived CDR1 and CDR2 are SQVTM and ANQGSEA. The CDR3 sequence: CSVESVGRSGNAIYF. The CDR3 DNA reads TGCAGCGTTGAGTCAGTCGGGAGGTCTGGAAACGCCATATATTTT.

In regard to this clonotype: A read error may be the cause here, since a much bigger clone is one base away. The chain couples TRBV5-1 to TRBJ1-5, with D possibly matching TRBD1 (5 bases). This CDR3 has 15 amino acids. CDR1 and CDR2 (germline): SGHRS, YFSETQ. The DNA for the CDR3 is TGCGCCAGCAGCTTGACGGGGCCTAGCGATCAGCCCCAGCATTTT. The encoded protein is CASSLTGPSDQPQHF.

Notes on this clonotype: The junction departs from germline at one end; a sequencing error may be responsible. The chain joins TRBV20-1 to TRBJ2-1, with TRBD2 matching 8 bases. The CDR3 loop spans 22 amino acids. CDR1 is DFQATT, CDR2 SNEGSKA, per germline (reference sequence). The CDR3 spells CSARDALRTNGRASGPYNEQFF. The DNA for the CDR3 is TGCAGCGCTAGAGATGCGCTTCGAACTAACGGGAGGGCTTCGGGCCCCTACAATGAGCAGTTCTTC.

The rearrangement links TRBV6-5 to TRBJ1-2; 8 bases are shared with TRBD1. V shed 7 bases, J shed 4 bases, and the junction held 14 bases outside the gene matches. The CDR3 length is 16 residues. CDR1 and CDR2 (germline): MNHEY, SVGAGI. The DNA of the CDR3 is TGTGCCAGCAACGTATTAGCAGGGGGCGAGTGCTATGGCTACACCTTC. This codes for CASNVLAGGECYGYTF.

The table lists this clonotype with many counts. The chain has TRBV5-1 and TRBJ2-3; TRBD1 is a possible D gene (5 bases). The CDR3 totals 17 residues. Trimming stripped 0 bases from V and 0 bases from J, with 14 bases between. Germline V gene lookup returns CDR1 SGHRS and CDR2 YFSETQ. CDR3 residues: CASSLVPDTTSTDTQYF. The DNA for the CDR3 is TGCGCCAGCAGCTTGGTCCCGGACACCACTAGCACAGATACGCAGTATTTT.

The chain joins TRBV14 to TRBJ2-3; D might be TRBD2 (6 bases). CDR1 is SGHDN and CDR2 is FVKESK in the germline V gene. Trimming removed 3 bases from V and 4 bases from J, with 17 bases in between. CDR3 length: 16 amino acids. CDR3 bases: TGTGCCAGCAGCCAGGCCGCGGGGCTATACGCAGATACGCAGTATTTT. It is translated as CASSQAAGLYADTQYF.

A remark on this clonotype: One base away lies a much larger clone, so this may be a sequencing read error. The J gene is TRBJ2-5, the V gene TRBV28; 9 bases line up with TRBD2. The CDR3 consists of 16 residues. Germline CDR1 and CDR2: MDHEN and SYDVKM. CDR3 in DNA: TGTGCCAGCCGGAGGACTAGCGCAACTTCAGGGGAGACCCAGTGCTTC. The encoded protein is CASRRTSATSGETQCF.

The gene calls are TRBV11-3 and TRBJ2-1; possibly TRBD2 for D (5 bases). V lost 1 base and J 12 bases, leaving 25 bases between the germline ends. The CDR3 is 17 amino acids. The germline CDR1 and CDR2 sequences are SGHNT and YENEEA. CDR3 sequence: CASSLGFGGFSYDVQFF. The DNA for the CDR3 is TGTGCCAGCAGCTTAGGGTTCGGCGGGTTTTCCTACGATGTGCAGTTCTTC.

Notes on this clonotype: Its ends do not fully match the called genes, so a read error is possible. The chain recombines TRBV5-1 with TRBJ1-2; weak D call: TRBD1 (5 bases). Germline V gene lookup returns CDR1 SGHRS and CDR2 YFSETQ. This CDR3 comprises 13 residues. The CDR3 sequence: CASRSTGDYGYIF. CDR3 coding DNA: TGCGCCAGCAGGTCAACAGGAGACTATGGCTACATCTTC.

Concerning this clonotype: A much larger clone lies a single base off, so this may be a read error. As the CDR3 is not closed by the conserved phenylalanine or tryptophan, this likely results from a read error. The CDR3 sequence: CSVGPLGKETQYL. For the CDR3, the DNA is TGCAGCGTGGGCCCTCTAGGGAAAGAGACCCAGTACCTC. This chain links TRBV29-1 with TRBJ2-5; D is ambiguous. This CDR3 is 13 amino acids long. Trimming left V 6 bases short and J 3 bases short, with 14 bases between. Germline CDR1 SQVTM, CDR2 ANQGSEA.

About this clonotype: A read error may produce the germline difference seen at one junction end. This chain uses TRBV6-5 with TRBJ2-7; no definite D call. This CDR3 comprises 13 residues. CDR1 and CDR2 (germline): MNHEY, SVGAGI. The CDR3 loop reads CASSYGSEDEQCF. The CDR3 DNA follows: TGTGCCAGCAGTTATGGGTCTGAGGACGAGCAGTGCTTC.

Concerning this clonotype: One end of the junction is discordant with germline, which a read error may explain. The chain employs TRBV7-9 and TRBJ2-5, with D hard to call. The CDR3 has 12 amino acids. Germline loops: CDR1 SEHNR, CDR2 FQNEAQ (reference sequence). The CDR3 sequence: CASSLASETKYF. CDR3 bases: TGTGCCAGCAGCTTAGCGTCCGAGACCAAGTACTTC.

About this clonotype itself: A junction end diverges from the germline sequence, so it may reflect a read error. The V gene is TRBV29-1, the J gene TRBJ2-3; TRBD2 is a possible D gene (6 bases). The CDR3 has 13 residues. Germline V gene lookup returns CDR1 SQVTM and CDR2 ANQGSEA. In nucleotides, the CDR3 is TGCAGCATCGACCCAACTAGCACAGATAAGCAGTATTTT. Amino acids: CSIDPTSTDKQYF.

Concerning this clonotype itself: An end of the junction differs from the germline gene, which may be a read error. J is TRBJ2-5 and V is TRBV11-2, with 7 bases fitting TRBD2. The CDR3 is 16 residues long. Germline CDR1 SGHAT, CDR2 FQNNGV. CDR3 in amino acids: CASSLYGGRAQETQYF. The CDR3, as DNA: TGTGCCAGCAGCCTCTATGGCGGGAGAGCACAAGAGACTCAGTACTTC.

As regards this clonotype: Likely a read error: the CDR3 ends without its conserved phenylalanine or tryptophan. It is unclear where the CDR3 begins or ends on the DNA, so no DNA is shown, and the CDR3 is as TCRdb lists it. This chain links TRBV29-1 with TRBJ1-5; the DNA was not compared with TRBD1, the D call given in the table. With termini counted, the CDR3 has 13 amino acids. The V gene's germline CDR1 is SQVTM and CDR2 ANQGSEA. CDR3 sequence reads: CSVAGGWNQPQHS.

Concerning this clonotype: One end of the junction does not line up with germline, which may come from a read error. Written as DNA, the CDR3 is TGCGCCTGCAGCTTGGTCGGCGATACGCAGTACTTT. Translated, it gives CACSLVGDTQYF. This chain connects TRBV5-1 to TRBJ2-3, with unresolved D. CDR3 length equals 12 residues. CDR1 is SGHRS, CDR2 YFSETQ, per germline.

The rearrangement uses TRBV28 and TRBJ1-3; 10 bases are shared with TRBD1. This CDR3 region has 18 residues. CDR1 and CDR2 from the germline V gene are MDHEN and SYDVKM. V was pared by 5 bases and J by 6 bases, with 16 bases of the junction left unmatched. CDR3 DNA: TGTGCCAGCAGTGGATCCGGGACAGGGGATTTTCCTGAAAACACCATATATTTT. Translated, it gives CASSGSGTGDFPENTIYF.

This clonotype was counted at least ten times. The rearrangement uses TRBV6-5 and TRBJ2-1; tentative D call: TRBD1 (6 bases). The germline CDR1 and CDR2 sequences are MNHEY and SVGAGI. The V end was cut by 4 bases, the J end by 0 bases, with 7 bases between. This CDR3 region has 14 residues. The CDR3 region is CASSSRGSYNEQFF. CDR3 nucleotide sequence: TGTGCCAGCAGTTCCAGGGGCTCCTACAATGAGCAGTTCTTC.

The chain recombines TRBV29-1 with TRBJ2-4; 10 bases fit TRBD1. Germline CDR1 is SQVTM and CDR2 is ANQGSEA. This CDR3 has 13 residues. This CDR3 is CSYGDRGKNIYYF. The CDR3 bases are TGCAGTTATGGGGACAGGGGCAAAAACATTTACTACTTC.

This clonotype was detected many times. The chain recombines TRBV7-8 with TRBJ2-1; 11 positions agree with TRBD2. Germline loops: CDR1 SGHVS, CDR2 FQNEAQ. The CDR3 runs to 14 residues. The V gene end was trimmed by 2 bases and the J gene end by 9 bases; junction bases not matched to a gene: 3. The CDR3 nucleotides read TGTGCCAGCAGCTTATCTAGCGGGAGGTCTGAGCAGTTCTTC. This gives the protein CASSLSSGRSEQFF.

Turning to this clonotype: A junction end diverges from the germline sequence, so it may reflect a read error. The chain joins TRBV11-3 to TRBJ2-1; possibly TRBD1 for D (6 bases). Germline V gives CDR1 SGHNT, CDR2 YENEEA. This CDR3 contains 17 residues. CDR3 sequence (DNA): TGTGCCAGTAGCTCCCTGGGGGCGCGGACCATGGGCAATGGGCAGTTCTTC. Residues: CASSSLGARTMGNGQFF.

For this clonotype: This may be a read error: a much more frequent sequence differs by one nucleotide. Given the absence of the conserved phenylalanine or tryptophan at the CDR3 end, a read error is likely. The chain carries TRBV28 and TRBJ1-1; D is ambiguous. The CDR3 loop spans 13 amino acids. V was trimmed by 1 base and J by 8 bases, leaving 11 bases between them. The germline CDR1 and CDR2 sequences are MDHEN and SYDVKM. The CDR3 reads CASSLFVRTEAFL. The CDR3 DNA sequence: TGTGCCAGCAGTTTATTTGTCAGGACGGAAGCTTTCTTA.

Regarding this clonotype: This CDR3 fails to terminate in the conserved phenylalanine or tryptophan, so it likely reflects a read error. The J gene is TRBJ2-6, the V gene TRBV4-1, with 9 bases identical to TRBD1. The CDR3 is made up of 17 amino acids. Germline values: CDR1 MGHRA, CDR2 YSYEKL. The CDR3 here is CASSHGTGPSGANVLTS. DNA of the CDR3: TGTGCCAGCAGCCACGGGACAGGGCCCTCTGGGGCCAACGTCCTGACTTCC.

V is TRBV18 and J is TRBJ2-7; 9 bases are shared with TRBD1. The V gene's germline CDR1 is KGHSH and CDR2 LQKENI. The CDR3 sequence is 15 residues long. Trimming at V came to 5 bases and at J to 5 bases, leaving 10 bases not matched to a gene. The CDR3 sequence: CASSGAGTGSHEQYF. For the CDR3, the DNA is TGTGCCAGCTCAGGAGCCGGGACAGGGTCTCACGAGCAGTACTTC.

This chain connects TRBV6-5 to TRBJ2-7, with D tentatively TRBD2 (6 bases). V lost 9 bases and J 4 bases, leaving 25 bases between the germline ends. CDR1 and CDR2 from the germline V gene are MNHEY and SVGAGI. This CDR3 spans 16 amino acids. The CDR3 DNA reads TGTGCCAGTAGACCGACCCCGGGACGGGAGTTGTACGAGCAGTACTTC. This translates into CASRPTPGRELYEQYF.

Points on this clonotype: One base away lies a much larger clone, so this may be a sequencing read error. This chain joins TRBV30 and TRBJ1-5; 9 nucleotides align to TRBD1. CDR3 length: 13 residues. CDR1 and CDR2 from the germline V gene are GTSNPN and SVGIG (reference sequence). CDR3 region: CALSGQGNRPQHF. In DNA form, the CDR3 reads TGTGCCCTCTCCGGACAGGGGAATCGGCCCCAGCATTTT.

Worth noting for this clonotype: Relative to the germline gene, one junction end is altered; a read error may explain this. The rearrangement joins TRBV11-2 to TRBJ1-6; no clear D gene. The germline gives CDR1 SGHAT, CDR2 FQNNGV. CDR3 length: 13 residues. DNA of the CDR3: TGCGCCAGCAGCCTAGAGGCGGGTTCACCCCTCCACTTT. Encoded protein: CASSLEAGSPLHF.